This T cell receptor beta chain appears in the sequencing data of a study of blood T cell repertoires in COVID-19. This CDR3 is built from 15 residues. The germline CDR1 and CDR2 sequences are SNHLY and FYNNEI. V dropped 4 bases and J dropped 3; count of bases not matched to a gene: 4. Authors' methods: Amplification with reference gene primers provided the estimates of nucleated cell counts. Data came from immunoSEQ multiplex PCR; TCRdb stores just in-frame clones and leaves some out. V and J calls and clone size follow that table, whereas D and trimming were derived from the DNA. The table records roughly 120,000 clones, roughly 84% of them present only once.

The receptor comes from a man aged 35-49 years with acute or convalescent COVID-19. The V and J genes are TRBV2 and TRBJ2-5, with TRBD2 matching over 11 bases. Sequences were obtained from peripheral blood. The CDR3 DNA sequence: TGTGCCAGCAGTGCTCTGGGACTAGCGGAAGAGACCCAGTACTTC. This sequence encodes CASSALGLAEETQYF.